The 22 T cell receptor beta chains reported below all come from one sample, sequenced in a study of molecular identifiers for immune sequencing clone quantification. Using its own MiXCR run on the PCR reads, TCRdb lists one record per CDR3 protein. This table has approximately 40,000 distinct CDR3 sequences, about 24% appearing once. Specimen: naive CD8+ T cells from blood, with Jurkat cell RNA spiked in. The subset denotes: FACS-sorted CD8+CD4-CCR7+CD45RA+ naive T cells. These receptors were obtained from a human donor in good health. Some libraries in this study had Jurkat cell RNA spiked in.

Ten or more counts support this clonotype. The chain couples TRBV6-5 to TRBJ2-3; D is perhaps TRBD1 (5 bases). The germline gives CDR1 MNHEY, CDR2 SVGAGI. V was clipped by 1 base and J by 0 bases, with 8 bases between them. The CDR3 sequence is 15 residues long. CDR3 nucleotide sequence: TGTGCCAGCAGTTACTTGACAGCTAGCACAGATACGCAGTATTTT. Translating gives CASSYLTASTDTQYF.

There are many counts of this clonotype. The chain couples TRBV5-6 to TRBJ2-4; tentative D call: TRBD1 (6 bases). V was trimmed by 6 bases and J by 1 base, leaving 14 bases between them. The CDR3 has 15 residues. Germline CDR1 and CDR2: SGHDT and YYEEEE. This CDR3 reads CASTGGGLAKNIQYF. CDR3 coding DNA: TGTGCCAGCACCGGTGGGGGCCTGGCCAAAAACATTCAGTACTTC.

This clonotype has ten or more counts. The CDR3 loop is CASGFPEQFF. The CDR3 DNA is TGTGCTAGTGGTTTCCCGGAGCAGTTCTTC. The chain links TRBV12-5 to TRBJ2-1; D not certain. V shed 3 bases and J shed 10 bases, with 4 bases lying between them. This CDR3 has 10 amino acids. CDR1 and CDR2 from the germline V gene are LGHNT and FRNRAP.

About this clonotype: This may arise from a read error, as a much more abundant clone is one base away. The J gene is TRBJ1-1, the V gene TRBV7-9; weak D call: TRBD1 (5 bases). The length of the CDR3 is 15 residues. Germline CDR1 and CDR2: SEHNR and FQNEAQ (reference sequence). CDR3 in DNA: TGTGCCAGCAGCAAAACGGGACCCCTGGACACTAAAGCTTTCTTT. It yields the protein CASSKTGPLDTKAFF.

This clonotype was seen at least ten times. J is TRBJ1-1 and V is TRBV4-3, with D hard to call. The germline V gene has CDR1 LGHNA and CDR2 YSLEER. Trimming shortened V by 0 bases and J by 4 bases, and 12 bases separated the two germline ends. CDR3 length equals 15 residues. CDR3 in DNA: TGCGCCAGCAGCCAAGATCCCCCGAGGTTCACTGAAGCTTTCTTT. Translation: CASSQDPPRFTEAFF.

This clonotype was seen only a few times. Possible read error: a much larger clone is one base away. The chain couples TRBV4-1 to TRBJ2-3, with 10 bases aligning to TRBD2. This CDR3 is built from 18 residues. CDR1 and CDR2 from the germline V gene are MGHRA and YSYEKL. The CDR3 region is CASSPRTSGLASTDTRYF. The CDR3 DNA reads TGCGCCAGCAGCCCGCGGACTAGCGGTCTTGCTAGCACAGATACGCGGTATTTT.

V gene TRBV7-6 combines with J gene TRBJ1-5; 7 bases fit TRBD1. This CDR3 is 15 amino acids long. The V segment lost 5 bases and the J segment 3 bases; nucleotides outside the gene matches: 7. Per germline, CDR1 SGHVS and CDR2 FNYEAQ. In nucleotides, the CDR3 is TGTGCCAGCAGCACGACAGGGCTATTCAATCAGCCCCAGCATTTT. Encoded protein: CASSTTGLFNQPQHF.

About this clonotype itself: Relative to the germline gene, one junction end is altered; a read error may explain this. V usage is TRBV7-9 and J usage is TRBJ2-3; the D gene is possibly TRBD1 (5 bases). Germline V gives CDR1 SEHNR, CDR2 FQNEAQ (reference sequence). The CDR3 consists of 14 residues. The CDR3 coding sequence is TGTGCCAGCAGTTATGACAGAGGCACAGATGCGCAGTATTTT. Translating it yields CASSYDRGTDAQYF.

This clonotype was seen at least ten times. The chain is built from TRBV29-1 and TRBJ2-3; 7 bases are shared with TRBD2. The CDR3 consists of 20 residues. Per germline, CDR1 SQVTM and CDR2 ANQGSEA. V lost 0 bases to trimming and J lost 4 bases; unmatched junction nucleotides: 22. CDR3 coding DNA: TGCAGCGTTGAAGATGATGGGGGTAGCGGGCAGTCTTTTTGGGCAGATACGCAGTATTTT. Translating it yields CSVEDDGGSGQSFWADTQYF.

This clonotype was seen only a few times. V usage is TRBV29-1 and J usage is TRBJ1-2; D possibly corresponds to TRBD1 (5 bases). V was trimmed by 2 bases and J by 5 bases, leaving 12 bases between them. The CDR3 loop spans 13 amino acids. CDR1 is SQVTM and CDR2 is ANQGSEA in the germline V gene. CDR3 loop: CSVELTGDYGYTF. CDR3 coding DNA: TGCAGCGTTGAACTTACAGGCGATTATGGCTACACCTTC.

Comment on this clonotype: Possible read error: a much larger clone is one base away. The chain combines TRBV10-3 with TRBJ2-5, with D possibly being TRBD1 or TRBD2 (6 bases each). Per the germline V gene, CDR1 is ENHRY and CDR2 is SYGVKD. This CDR3 is built from 16 residues. This CDR3 is CAISEGGTNLQEAQYF. CDR3 nucleotides: TGTGCCATCAGTGAGGGCGGGACAAATTTACAAGAGGCCCAGTACTTC.

This clonotype has a count of ten or more. The rearrangement uses TRBV9 and TRBJ2-2; 7 bases are a match to TRBD1. V shed 5 bases and J 1 base; nucleotides not matched to a gene: 5. The CDR3 runs to 15 residues. CDR1 and CDR2 (germline): SGDLS, YYNGEE. The CDR3 bases are TGTGCCAGCAGTACAGGGGACCTGAACACCGGGGAGCTGTTTTTT. It translates to CASSTGDLNTGELFF.

The rearrangement links TRBV6-2 or TRBV6-3 to TRBJ1-5, with a tentative D call TRBD1 (5 bases). The CDR3 totals 15 residues. The ends were cut back, 7 bases at V and 9 bases at J, with 22 bases in the middle. In germline, CDR1 is MNHEY, CDR2 SVGEGT. CDR3 nucleotides: TGTGCCAGCACCCAGCCGGGGCGGGTGGCTCCGCCCCAGCATTTT. As protein: CASTQPGRVAPPQHF.

Ten or more counts support this clonotype. The V and J genes are TRBV2 and TRBJ2-1, with a weak D call TRBD2 (5 bases). Trimming removed 8 bases at V and 10 bases at J, with 21 bases between. The germline gives CDR1 SNHLY, CDR2 FYNNEI. The CDR3 consists of 14 residues. The CDR3 nucleotides are TGTGCCAGCTTTGTTGGGGTGGGAGCCCCGGAGCAGTTCTTC. This gives the protein CASFVGVGAPEQFF.

This clonotype was seen a few times. A much larger clone lies one base from this, so it may be a read error. The J gene is TRBJ2-3, the V gene TRBV27; no clear D gene. This CDR3 is built from 13 residues. Germline V CDR1 and CDR2: MNHEY, SMNVEV (reference sequence). CDR3 bases: TGTGCCAGCAGTTTATCAGAAGCAGATACGCAGTGTTTT. Protein sequence: CASSLSEADTQCF.

This clonotype was counted at least ten times. V usage is TRBV24-1 and J usage is TRBJ2-7, with D perhaps matching TRBD1 (6 bases). The germline gives CDR1 KGHDR, CDR2 SFDVKD. V lost 8 bases to trimming and J lost 0 bases, with 19 bases between them. CDR3 length equals 16 residues. The CDR3 protein is CATIPPGQGCSYEQYF. The CDR3 DNA reads as TGTGCCACCATCCCTCCCGGCCAGGGGTGCTCCTACGAGCAGTACTTC.

This clonotype has a count of ten or more. The rearrangement uses TRBV19 and TRBJ2-3; the D call may be TRBD1 or TRBD2 (5 bases each). Germline V gives CDR1 LNHDA, CDR2 SQIVND (reference sequence). CDR3 length: 12 amino acids. The V end lost 3 bases, the J end lost 9 bases, and 10 bases lay between the germline ends. In DNA form, the CDR3 reads TGTGCCAGTAGTATTGATGGGGGAACGCAGTATTTT. Translating gives CASSIDGGTQYF.

This clonotype has a handful of counts. This rearrangement joins TRBV5-1 to TRBJ2-7; TRBD1 agrees at 8 bases. Per the germline V gene, CDR1 is SGHRS and CDR2 is YFSETQ. After removal of 7 bases from V and 5 bases from J, the junction contained 5 bases not matched to a gene. The CDR3 sequence is 12 residues long. CDR3 amino acids: CASFDRGHEQYF. The CDR3 DNA sequence: TGCGCCAGCTTTGACAGGGGTCACGAGCAGTACTTC. The entire variable domain, with the rest obtained from reference TRBV5-1 and TRBJ2-7, is as follows: KAGVTQTPRYLIKTRGQQVTLSCSPISGHRSVSWYQQTPGQGLQFLFEYFSETQRNKGNFPGRFSGRQFSNSRSEMNVSTLELGDSALYLCASFDRGHEQYFGPGTRLTVT.

In this sample, this clonotype is medium-sized (0.01 to 0.1%). CDR3 coding DNA: TGCGCCAGCAGCCAGGACAGGGACGAGCAGTACTTC. As protein: CASSQDRDEQYF. The V gene is TRBV5-1, the J gene TRBJ2-7, with 8 bases matching TRBD1. The CDR3 length is 12 residues. Trimming removed 4 bases from V and 5 bases from J; junction bases left unmatched: 2. CDR1 is SGHRS and CDR2 is YFSETQ in the germline V gene.

This clonotype was counted many times. The chain is built from TRBV9 and TRBJ1-4; possibly TRBD1 for D (5 bases). The germline CDR1 and CDR2 sequences are SGDLS and YYNGEE. V was trimmed by 0 bases and J by 7 bases, leaving 13 bases between them. The CDR3 loop spans 15 amino acids. The CDR3, as DNA: TGTGCCAGCAGCGTAGGAGGGGCTCGCGGTGAAAAACTGTTTTTT. It codes for CASSVGGARGEKLFF.

Turning to this clonotype: A junction boundary mismatches the germline segment, possibly from a read error. The chain couples TRBV13 to TRBJ2-4, with D perhaps matching TRBD1 (5 bases). This CDR3 region has 16 residues. Germline V gene lookup returns CDR1 PRHDT and CDR2 FYEKMQ (reference sequence). The CDR3 nucleotides read TGTGCCAGCAGCTTAGAAGCAAGGGGCCCCCAAACCCTTCCGTCCTTC. Amino acids: CASSLEARGPQTLPSF.

As concerns this clonotype: This could be a read error, since a much larger clone is one nucleotide away. V is TRBV4-1 and J is TRBJ2-7; D is ambiguous. Germline-derived CDR1 and CDR2 are MGHRA and YSYEKL. V was trimmed by 1 base and J by 3 bases, leaving 13 bases between them. This CDR3 contains 15 residues. The CDR3 sequence: CASSQGLGQGYEQYF. The CDR3 DNA follows: TGCGCCAGCAGCCAAGGTCTAGGCCAAGGCTACGAGCAGTACTTC.